This T cell receptor (beta chain) was sequenced during a study of blood T cell repertoires in COVID-19. The overall study: Collection of acute and convalescent COVID-19 samples took place in the United States, Italy and Spain.

A single count supports this clone. Per the original methods: Amplification of reference gene primers was used by the study to estimate nucleated cell counts. Generated by immunoSEQ multiplex PCR, the TCRdb table keeps only in-frame clones and is missing some. D and trimming were read from the DNA, whereas the V and J calls and clone size are those reported in that table. The data hold some 180,000 clones, with around 90% observed a single time. Germline CDR1 and CDR2: KGHSY and FQNENV. Trimming took off 2 bases at V and 14 bases at J, with 10 bases between the two ends. CDR3 length equals 12 residues.

The chain uses TRBV16 and TRBJ1-6, with D uncertain. The sequence came from an elderly woman with COVID-19, enrolled during active disease. Input material: peripheral blood. CDR3 DNA sequence: TGTGCCAGCAGCCAAGGCTCTTTGACCCTCCACTTT. Amino acid sequence: CASSQGSLTLHF.